This paragraph covers one TCR beta chain sequence. Measured with immunoSEQ multiplex PCR; TCRdb has only the in-frame clones, and not every one. The table has under 850,000 clones, around 70% seen once; the top ten hold around 1.8%. This CDR3 has 13 residues. The ends were cut back, 7 bases at V and 7 bases at J, with 16 bases in the middle. CDR1 and CDR2 (germline): SQVTM, ANQGSEA. The sample originates from a study of shared clonotypes between healthy human individuals. Study as a whole: Used for every donor were three CD4 naive, three CD4 memory, two CD8 naive and one CD8 memory plate.

The rearrangement links TRBV29-1 to TRBJ1-4, with D possibly TRBD1 on 5 matching bases. The specimen sequenced was memory CD4+ T cells sorted from blood. Noted subset: CD45RA-negative fraction. The TCR sequence derives from a woman in her twenties or thirties in good health. This chain's CDR3 is CSGFSGTLEKLFF. The DNA for the CDR3 is TGCAGCGGCTTTTCCGGGACTCTTGAAAAACTGTTTTTT. The full variable domain, rest sourced from reference TRBV29-1 and TRBJ1-4, is SAVISQKPSRDICQRGTSLTIQCQVDSQVTMMFWYRQQPGQSLTLIATANQGSEATYESGFVIDKFPISRPNLTFSTLTVSNMSPEDSSIYLCSGFSGTLEKLFFGSGTQLSVL.